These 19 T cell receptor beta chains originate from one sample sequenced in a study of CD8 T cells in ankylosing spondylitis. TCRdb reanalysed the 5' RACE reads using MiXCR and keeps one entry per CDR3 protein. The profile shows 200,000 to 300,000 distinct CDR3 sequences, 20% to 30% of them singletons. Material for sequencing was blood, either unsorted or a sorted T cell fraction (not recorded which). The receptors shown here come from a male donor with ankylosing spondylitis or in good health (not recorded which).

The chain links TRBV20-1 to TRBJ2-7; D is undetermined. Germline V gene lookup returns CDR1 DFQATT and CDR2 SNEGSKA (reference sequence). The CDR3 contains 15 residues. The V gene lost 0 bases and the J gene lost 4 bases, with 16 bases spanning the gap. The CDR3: CSARDVNTLGYEQYF. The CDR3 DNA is TGCAGTGCTAGAGATGTTAATACTTTGGGGTACGAGCAGTACTTC.

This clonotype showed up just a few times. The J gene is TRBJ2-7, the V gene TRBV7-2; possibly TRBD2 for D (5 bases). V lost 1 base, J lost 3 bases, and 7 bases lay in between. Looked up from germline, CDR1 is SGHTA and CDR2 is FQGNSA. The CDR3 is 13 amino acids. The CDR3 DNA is TGTGCCAGCAGCTTAGGTCGGGGCTACGAGCAGTACTTC. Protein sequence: CASSLGRGYEQYF.

The CDR3 DNA sequence: TGTGCCAGCAGTTACGACGGGGCTTCCGAGCAGTACTTC. This gives the protein CASSYDGASEQYF. The V gene is TRBV6-6, the J gene TRBJ2-7; D may correspond to TRBD1 or TRBD2 (5 bases each). Germline CDR1 MNHNY, CDR2 SVGAGI (reference sequence). Trimming cost V 2 bases and J 6 bases, with 11 bases left between them. The length of the CDR3 is 13 residues.

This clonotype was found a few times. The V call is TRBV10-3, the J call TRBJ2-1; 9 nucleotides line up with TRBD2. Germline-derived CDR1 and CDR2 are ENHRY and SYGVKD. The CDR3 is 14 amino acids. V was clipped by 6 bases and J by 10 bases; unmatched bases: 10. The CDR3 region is CAIRPGLASQEQFF. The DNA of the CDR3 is TGTGCCATCAGACCGGGACTAGCATCCCAAGAGCAGTTCTTC.

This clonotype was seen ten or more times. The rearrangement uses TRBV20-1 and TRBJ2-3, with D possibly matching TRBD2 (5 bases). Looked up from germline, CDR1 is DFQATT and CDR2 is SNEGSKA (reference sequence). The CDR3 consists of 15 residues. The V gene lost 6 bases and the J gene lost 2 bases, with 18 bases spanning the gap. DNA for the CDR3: TGCAGTGCCCGAAGGCTAGCTAAGTCCACAGATACGCAGTATTTT. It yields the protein CSARRLAKSTDTQYF.

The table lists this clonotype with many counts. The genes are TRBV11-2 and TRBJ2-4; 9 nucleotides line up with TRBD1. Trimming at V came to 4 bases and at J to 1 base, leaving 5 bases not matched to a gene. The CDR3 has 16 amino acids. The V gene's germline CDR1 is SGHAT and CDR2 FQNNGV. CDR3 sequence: CASSSTGGKAKNIQYF. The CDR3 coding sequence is TGTGCCAGCAGCTCTACAGGGGGCAAGGCCAAAAACATTCAGTACTTC.

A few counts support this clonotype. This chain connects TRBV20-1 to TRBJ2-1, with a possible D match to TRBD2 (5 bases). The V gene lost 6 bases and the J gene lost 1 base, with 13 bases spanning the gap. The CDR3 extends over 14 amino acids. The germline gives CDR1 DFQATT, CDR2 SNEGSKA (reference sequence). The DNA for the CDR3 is TGCAGTGCATCATCGACGGGGTCCTACAATGAGCAGTTCTTC. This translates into CSASSTGSYNEQFF.

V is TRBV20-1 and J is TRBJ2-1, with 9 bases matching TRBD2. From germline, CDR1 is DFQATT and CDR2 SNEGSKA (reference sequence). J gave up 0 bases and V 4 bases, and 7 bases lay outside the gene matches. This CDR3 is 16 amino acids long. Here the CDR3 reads CSATHPTSGSYNEQFF. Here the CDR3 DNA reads TGCAGTGCTACCCATCCGACTAGCGGCTCCTACAATGAGCAGTTCTTC.

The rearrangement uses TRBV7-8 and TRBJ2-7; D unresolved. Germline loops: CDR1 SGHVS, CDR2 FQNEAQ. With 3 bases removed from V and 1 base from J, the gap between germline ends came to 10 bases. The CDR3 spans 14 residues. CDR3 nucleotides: TGTGCCAGCAGCTTCACAAAAGAGTCCTACGAGCAGTACTTC. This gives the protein CASSFTKESYEQYF. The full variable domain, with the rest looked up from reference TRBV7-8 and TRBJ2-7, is GAGVSQSPRYKVAKRGQDVALRCDPISGHVSLFWYQQALGQGPEFLTYFQNEAQLDKSGLPSDRFFAERPEGSVSTLKIQRTQQEDSAVYLCASSFTKESYEQYFGPGTRLTVT.

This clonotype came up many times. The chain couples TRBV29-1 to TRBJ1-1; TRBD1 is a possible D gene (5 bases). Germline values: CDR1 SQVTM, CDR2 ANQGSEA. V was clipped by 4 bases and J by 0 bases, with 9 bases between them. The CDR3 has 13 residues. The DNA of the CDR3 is TGCAGCGTTGTCCGACAGATGAACACTGAAGCTTTCTTT. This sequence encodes CSVVRQMNTEAFF. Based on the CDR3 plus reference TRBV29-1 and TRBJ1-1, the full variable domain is SAVISQKPSRDICQRGTSLTIQCQVDSQVTMMFWYRQQPGQSLTLIATANQGSEATYESGFVIDKFPISRPNLTFSTLTVSNMSPEDSSIYLCSVVRQMNTEAFFGQGTRLTVV.

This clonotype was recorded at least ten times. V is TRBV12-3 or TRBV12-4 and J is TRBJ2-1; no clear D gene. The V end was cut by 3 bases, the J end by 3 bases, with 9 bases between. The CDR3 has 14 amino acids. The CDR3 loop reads CASSLSQVYNEQFF. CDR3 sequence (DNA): TGTGCCAGCAGTTTGAGTCAGGTCTACAATGAGCAGTTCTTC.

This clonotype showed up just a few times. The CDR3 sequence is CASSFYVGGPYNEQFF. The CDR3 nucleotides are TGTGCCAGCAGCTTTTATGTAGGGGGGCCCTACAATGAGCAGTTCTTC. The chain is built from TRBV7-8 and TRBJ2-1; D may be TRBD1 or TRBD2 (6 bases each). Looked up from germline, CDR1 is SGHVS and CDR2 is FQNEAQ. The CDR3 consists of 16 residues. V dropped 3 bases and J dropped 2 bases, with 14 bases sitting between them.

CDR3 sequence: CAISFAGGGYPRAKNIQYF. The CDR3 nucleotides are TGTGCCATCAGTTTCGCGGGCGGGGGGTATCCGAGAGCCAAAAACATTCAGTACTTC. The chain couples TRBV10-3 to TRBJ2-4; 8 bases are a match to TRBD2. This CDR3 has 19 residues. With 5 bases clipped from V and 0 bases from J, the junction kept 15 bases outside the gene matches. Germline V lookup: CDR1 ENHRY, CDR2 SYGVKD.

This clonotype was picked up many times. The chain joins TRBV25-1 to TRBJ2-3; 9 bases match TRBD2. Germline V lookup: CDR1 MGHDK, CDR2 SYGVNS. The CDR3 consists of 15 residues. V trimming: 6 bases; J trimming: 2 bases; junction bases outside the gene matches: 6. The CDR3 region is CASSSSGSFTDTQYF. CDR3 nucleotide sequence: TGTGCCAGCAGCAGTAGCGGGAGCTTCACAGATACGCAGTATTTT.

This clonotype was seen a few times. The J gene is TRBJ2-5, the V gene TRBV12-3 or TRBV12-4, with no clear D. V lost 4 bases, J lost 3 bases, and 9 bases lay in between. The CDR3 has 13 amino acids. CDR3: CASSSQQKETQYF. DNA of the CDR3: TGTGCCAGCAGTTCTCAACAAAAAGAGACCCAGTACTTC.

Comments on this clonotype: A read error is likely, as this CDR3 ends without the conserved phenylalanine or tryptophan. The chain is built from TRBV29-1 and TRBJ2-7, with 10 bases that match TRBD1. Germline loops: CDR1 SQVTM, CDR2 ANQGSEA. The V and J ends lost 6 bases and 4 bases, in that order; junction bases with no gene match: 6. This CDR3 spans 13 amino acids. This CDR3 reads CSVPGQGDYEQYI. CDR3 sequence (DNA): TGCAGCGTCCCTGGACAGGGGGATTACGAGCAGTACATC.

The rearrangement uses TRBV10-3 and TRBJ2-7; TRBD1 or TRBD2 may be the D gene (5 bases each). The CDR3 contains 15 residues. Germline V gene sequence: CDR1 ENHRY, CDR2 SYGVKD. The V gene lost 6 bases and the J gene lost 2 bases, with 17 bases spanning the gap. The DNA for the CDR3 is TGTGCCATCAGCGAAGGGACCCAATGGCCCTACGAGCAGTACTTC. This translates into CAISEGTQWPYEQYF.

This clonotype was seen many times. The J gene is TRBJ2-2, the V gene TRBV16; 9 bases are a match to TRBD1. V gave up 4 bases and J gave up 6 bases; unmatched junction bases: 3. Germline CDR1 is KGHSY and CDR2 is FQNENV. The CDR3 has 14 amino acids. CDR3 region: CASSRQGGSGELFF. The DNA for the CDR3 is TGTGCCAGCAGCCGACAGGGGGGATCCGGGGAGCTGTTTTTT.

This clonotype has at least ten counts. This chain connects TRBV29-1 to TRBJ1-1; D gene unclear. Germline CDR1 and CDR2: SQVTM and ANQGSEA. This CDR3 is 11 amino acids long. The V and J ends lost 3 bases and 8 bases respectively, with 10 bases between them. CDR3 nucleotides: TGCAGCGTTGAGCCGCGGTCAGAAGCTTTCTTT. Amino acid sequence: CSVEPRSEAFF.